This TCR beta chain was sequenced during a study of cytomegalovirus exposure and HLA in healthy donors. Study as a whole: Prior work identified around 120 million unique TCR beta sequences in 150 million to 200 million T cells. The study's early data release held some 85 million unique TCRs from HLA-typed donors. Study-wide findings and caveats: Likely technical artifact: a cluster of highly shared sequence variants. In a later analysis, a missense DCLRE1C variant was linked to TCR beta V- and J-gene trimming.

About this clone itself: What it binds is unknown.

A multiplex PCR was run with 60 Vbeta primers and 13 Jbeta primers. Some clones are missing from TCRdb's copy, which holds only in-frame ones; the method was immunoSEQ multiplex PCR. The data hold some 150,000 clones, with around four fifths observed a single time. V dropped 6 bases and J dropped 4 bases, with 16 bases sitting between them. CDR1 and CDR2 from the germline V gene are MNHEY and SVGAGI. The length of the CDR3 is 14 residues. V is TRBV6-5 and J is TRBJ2-7; possibly TRBD1 for D (6 bases). This TCR came from a woman aged 50 to 65 in good health and CMV-seronegative. Sequencing was done on a sample of PBMCs. The chain's CDR3 is CASRLTDRIYEQYF. CDR3 bases: TGTGCCAGCAGACTAACGGACAGAATATACGAGCAGTACTTC.